These T cell receptor beta chains were read from a single sample in a study of blood T cell repertoires in COVID-19. TCRdb's table, derived via immunoSEQ multiplex PCR, lists solely in-frame clones and lacks some. The repertoire includes approximately 290,000 clones, roughly 84% of them detected once, and roughly 0.94% sits in the top ten. Sequencing was performed on peripheral blood. The receptor source for this set is a human donor with COVID-19, enrolled during active disease. The donor label of this sample is uncertain. The CDR3 runs from the conserved cysteine through the conserved F or W. The order of the fields is J gene, D gene, V gene, clone size, CDR3 DNA, CDR3 protein. D genes are given only for firm matches. Not all rows give a size; the values are once, few, many and, for expanded clones, a class.

TRBJ1-1	NA	TRBV10-3	NA	TGTGCCATCAGTGAGTCGAGTAGGGGTCACACTGAAGCTTTCTTT	CAISESSRGHTEAFF
TRBJ2-3	TRBD1	TRBV19	NA	TGTGCCAGTAGTTCATCTGGTCCGAGGGGGCCAGGAGATACGCAGTATTTT	CASSSSGPRGPGDTQYF
TRBJ2-1	NA	TRBV11-2	once	TGTGCCAGCAGCTTAGACAGGGTCGGTACTGAGCAGTTCTTC	CASSLDRVGTEQFF
TRBJ2-1	NA	TRBV28	NA	TGTGCCAGCAGTTTACGCGTGGAGAGCTCCTACAATGAGCAGTTCTTC	CASSLRVESSYNEQFF
TRBJ1-5	TRBD1	TRBV5-5	NA	TGTGCCAGCATCCAAGGACAGGGTGAAGGGCCCCAGCATTTT	CASIQGQGEGPQHF
TRBJ2-5	NA	TRBV20-1	NA	TGCAGTGCCAGTCCGGAGGAGACCCAGTACTTC	CSASPEETQYF
TRBJ1-2	NA	TRBV12-3/TRBV12-4	NA	TGTGCCAGCAGTTTAGCGCACAGCTATGGCTACACCTTC	CASSLAHSYGYTF
TRBJ1-5	NA	TRBV19	NA	TGTGCCATTTCCGGGGGGCCGGGTCAGCCCCAGCATTTT	CAISGGPGQPQHF
TRBJ2-7	NA	TRBV20-1	NA	TGCAGTGCTAGTGATGAGGGGGGGCTGGGGACAGGCGCCTACGAGCAGTACTTC	CSASDEGGLGTGAYEQYF
TRBJ2-7	NA	TRBV7-9	once	TGTGCCAGCAGCTCAAGAACCAGGGTGTACGAGCAGTACTTC	CASSSRTRVYEQYF
TRBJ1-5	NA	TRBV6-5	NA	TGTGCCAGCAGTTACTCTGCGCCCTTAGATCAGCCCCAGCATTTT	CASSYSAPLDQPQHF
TRBJ1-5	TRBD1	TRBV2	NA	TGTGCCAGCCGTGAACGACAGGGGAGGAATCAGCCCCAGCATTTT	CASRERQGRNQPQHF
TRBJ2-5	NA	TRBV20-1	NA	TGCAGTGCCTCCTTTTCGGAGACCCAGTACTTC	CSASFSETQYF
TRBJ1-1	TRBD1	TRBV7-2	NA	TGTGCCAGCAGCTTAACGGGACAGGGTGGGGAGGCTTTCTTT	CASSLTGQGGEAFF
TRBJ2-1	TRBD2	TRBV5-1	NA	TGCGCCAGCAGCTTGGGACTAGCGATCTATGAGCAGTTCTTC	CASSLGLAIYEQFF
TRBJ2-1	TRBD2	TRBV7-3	NA	TGTGCCAGCAGCTTAAGATCAGGACTAGCGGGAGGCTACAATGAGCAGTTCTTC	CASSLRSGLAGGYNEQFF
TRBJ2-3	TRBD1	TRBV19	once	TGTGCCAGTAGAGGTTTGGGACAGCCCTTTACAGATACGCAGTATTTT	CASRGLGQPFTDTQYF
TRBJ2-3	NA	TRBV27	NA	TGTGCCAGCAGTTTTTCCAGGGGCACAGATACGCAGTATTTT	CASSFSRGTDTQYF
TRBJ1-5	NA	TRBV10-3	NA	TGTGCCATCAGTGAACAGTCTAGCAATCAGCCCCAGCATTTT	CAISEQSSNQPQHF
TRBJ2-2	NA	TRBV10-1	NA	TGCGCCTGCTATCGGACTCGTAAGAACACCGGGGAGCTGTTTTTT	CACYRTRKNTGELFF
TRBJ1-2	TRBD1	TRBV2	NA	TGTGCCAGCAGGGAGGGACAGTCACACTATGGCTACACCTTC	CASREGQSHYGYTF
TRBJ1-4	TRBD1	TRBV19	NA	TGTGCCAGTAGTCGACGCACAGGGGGGAACGAAAAACTGTTTTTT	CASSRRTGGNEKLFF
TRBJ1-5	TRBD1	TRBV19	NA	TGTGCCAGTAGTATAGGGGGACAGGATGGGCAGCCCCAGCATTTT	CASSIGGQDGQPQHF
TRBJ2-1	NA	TRBV24-1	few	TGTGCCACCAGTGATTCTCGTGTCGGGGAAGAGCAGTTCTTC	CATSDSRVGEEQFF
TRBJ2-1	TRBD1	TRBV12-3/TRBV12-4	NA	TGTGCCAGCAGTCCAGGGGGCGAGGAGCAGTTCTTC	CASSPGGEEQFF
TRBJ1-4	NA	TRBV5-8	once	TGTGCCAGCAGCGGTCAGTGGTTTACTAATGAAAAACTGTTTTTT	CASSGQWFTNEKLFF
TRBJ1-4	NA	TRBV7-6	NA	TGTGCCAGCAGCTTACCCGAGTCCGAAAAACTGTTTTTT	CASSLPESEKLFF
TRBJ2-7	NA	TRBV7-2	NA	TGTGCCAGCACTCTAGAGGGTCTAGCGACCTACGAGCAGTACTTC	CASTLEGLATYEQYF
TRBJ1-2	TRBD1	TRBV19	NA	TGTGCCAGTAGTAACCGTCGGGACAGTGGCTACACCTTC	CASSNRRDSGYTF
TRBJ1-1	TRBD1	TRBV29-1	NA	TGCAGCGTTGGAGGTTCCGGGACAGGTTATACTGAAGCTTTCTTT	CSVGGSGTGYTEAFF
TRBJ2-5	NA	TRBV7-2	NA	TGTGCCAGCAGCTTCAATCCGGGTTTAGAGACCCAGTACTTC	CASSFNPGLETQYF
TRBJ1-4	TRBD1	TRBV5-1	NA	TGCGCCAGCAGCTGGGGGGACAGGGCCTATGAAAAACTGTTTTTT	CASSWGDRAYEKLFF
TRBJ2-7	TRBD1	TRBV6-5	NA	TGTGCCAGCAGCCCGGGACAGGGCAAGGGCTACGAGCAGTACTTC	CASSPGQGKGYEQYF
TRBJ1-6	TRBD1	TRBV18	once	TGTGCCAGCTCAACAGGGGGCTCGAGCTCCTATAATTCACCCCTCCACTTT	CASSTGGSSSYNSPLHF
TRBJ2-7	NA	TRBV6-2/TRBV6-3	once	TGTGCCAGCAGTTACTTGACAGGCCGCTACGAGCAGTACTTC	CASSYLTGRYEQYF
TRBJ2-7	TRBD1	TRBV28	NA	TGTGCCAGCAGAGAGACAGGGTCCGAGCAGTACTTC	CASRETGSEQYF
TRBJ1-2	NA	TRBV7-2	NA	TGTGCCAGCAGCTTAGACGCGGCGAACTATGGCTACACCTTC	CASSLDAANYGYTF
TRBJ1-6	NA	TRBV5-4	NA	TGTGCCAGCAGCTTGGAACAGCTCTATAATTCACCCCTCCACTTT	CASSLEQLYNSPLHF
TRBJ2-7	TRBD2	TRBV5-6	NA	TGTGCCAGCAGCTTGGAGCTAGCGGGAGGCATCGCGGCCTACGAGCAGTACTTC	CASSLELAGGIAAYEQYF
TRBJ2-3	TRBD1	TRBV28	NA	TGTGCCAGCAGTTGGTTGCGACAGGGAAGGACAGATACGCAGTATTTT	CASSWLRQGRTDTQYF
TRBJ1-4	NA	TRBV28	once	TGTGCCAGCAGTCCGGCGGGGTTGGGAGAGGAAAAACTGTTTTTT	CASSPAGLGEEKLFF
TRBJ2-7	NA	TRBV7-9	NA	TGTGCCAGCAGCTTATCGTACAGCTGGCAGTACTTC	CASSLSYSWQYF
TRBJ1-3	TRBD1	TRBV28	NA	TGTGCCAGCAGTTTAGCCAGGGGGCTACAAGGAAACACCATATATTTT	CASSLARGLQGNTIYF
TRBJ1-6	NA	TRBV28	NA	TGTGCCAGCAGTGCAGGGTATTCACCCCTCCACTTT	CASSAGYSPLHF
TRBJ2-4	TRBD2	TRBV7-3	few	TGTGCCAGCAGCCCCGGGGGGGCGGGAAACATTCAGTACTTC	CASSPGGAGNIQYF
TRBJ1-5	NA	TRBV19	NA	TGTGCCAGTAGTGTTCGAAGGGGTCAGCCCCAGCATTTT	CASSVRRGQPQHF
TRBJ2-7	NA	TRBV30	NA	TGTGCCTGGAGTGTGGGCCCCCCTCCAGTTTACGAGCAGTACTTC	CAWSVGPPPVYEQYF
TRBJ2-1	TRBD2	TRBV7-2	NA	TGTGCCAGCACCCCCGAGGCTAGCGGGATAACGTACAATGAGCAGTTCTTC	CASTPEASGITYNEQFF
TRBJ1-1	NA	TRBV7-2	NA	TGTGCCAGCAGCTTCCTCGGCGGGGGCTTCATGAACACTGAAGCTTTCTTT	CASSFLGGGFMNTEAFF
TRBJ1-3	TRBD1	TRBV28	NA	TGTGCCAGCAGTTCCTACAGGGGCTCTGGAAACACCATATATTTT	CASSSYRGSGNTIYF
TRBJ1-6	NA	TRBV2	once	TGTGCCAGCAGACAAATTGGTTCACCCCTCCACTTT	CASRQIGSPLHF
TRBJ2-1	TRBD2	TRBV27	NA	TGTGCCAGCAGTTTCTCCGGGGGAGGGCCGTATGAGCAGTTCTTC	CASSFSGGGPYEQFF
TRBJ1-2	NA	TRBV21-1	NA	TGTGCCAGCAGAAGGGCTGACAGGGTCGGCGGCTACACCTTC	CASRRADRVGGYTF
TRBJ1-4	NA	TRBV30	NA	TGTGCCTGGAATCGGCGGAATGAAAAACTGTTTTTT	CAWNRRNEKLFF